Here is one TCR beta chain with its context. This specimen belongs to a study of blood T cell repertoires in COVID-19. Study-level information: PBMCs, B-cell-depleted T cells, or T cells were the source of the cDNA or gDNA that made up the material.

Authors' analysis steps: Quantification of nucleated cells was approximated via reference gene primer amplification. Assay: immunoSEQ multiplex PCR; the TCRdb copy retains only in-frame clones and omits some. V and J calls plus clone size are reproduced from that table; the DNA served to infer D and trimming. The top ten clones hold roughly a sixth of a sample with about 190,000 clones, 76% of them seen once. CDR1 is KGHSH and CDR2 is LQKENI in the germline V gene. The CDR3 covers 14 residues. V lost 6 bases, J lost 4 bases, and 12 bases lay in between. Living in about two dozen US areas, the participants were between 18 and 89 years of age. Participant-given clinical history determined each cohort assignment.

This chain uses TRBV18 with TRBJ2-2; D possibly corresponds to TRBD2 (5 bases). The source of this sequence is a woman aged 50 to 60 with acute COVID-19. Sequenced input: PBMCs or T cells enriched from blood (not recorded which). The CDR3: CASSPSGGTGELFF. CDR3 sequence (DNA): TGTGCCAGCTCCCCCTCAGGAGGCACCGGGGAGCTGTTTTTT.